Below are 4 T cell receptor beta chains sequenced from a single sample in a study of shared clonotypes between healthy human individuals. Data came from immunoSEQ multiplex PCR; TCRdb stores just in-frame clones and leaves some out. The sample holds approximately 480,000 clones; roughly 85% are singletons and the top ten take approximately 12%. Sequenced sample: PBMCs. Receptors were obtained from a woman aged 40-49 years in good health. Some clones in this sample may be carry-over from other donors' samples.

This clone was seen a single time. The chain links TRBV14 to TRBJ2-3; 14 bases line up with TRBD2. The CDR3 is made up of 19 amino acids. In germline, CDR1 is SGHDN, CDR2 FVKESK. J lost 1 base, V lost 4 bases, and 10 bases had no gene match. Written as DNA, the CDR3 is TGTGCCAGCAGCCTAACGGGACTAGCGGGAGAAACTCGCACAGATACGCAGTATTTT. Translation: CASSLTGLAGETRTDTQYF.

The chain couples TRBV18 to TRBJ2-7; 7 bases align to TRBD2. Germline CDR1 reads KGHSH; CDR2 reads LQKENI. With 2 bases clipped from V and 2 bases from J, the junction kept 9 bases outside the gene matches. The CDR3 is 16 amino acids. In DNA form, the CDR3 reads TGTGCCAGCTCACCAAGGGAGGGTTTGGACGCCTACGAGCAGTACTTC. Translating it yields CASSPREGLDAYEQYF. Based on the CDR3 plus reference TRBV18 and TRBJ2-7, the full variable domain is NAGVMQNPRHLVRRRGQEARLRCSPMKGHSHVYWYRQLPEEGLKFMVYLQKENIIDESGMPKERFSAEFPKEGPSILRIQQVVRGDSAAYFCASSPREGLDAYEQYFGPGTRLTVT.

This clone showed up just once. This chain's CDR3 is CASTPRGGSYNEQFF. The CDR3, as DNA: TGCGCCAGCACCCCCCGCGGGGGCTCCTACAATGAGCAGTTCTTC. The V call is TRBV4-1, the J call TRBJ2-1; the match to TRBD2 covers 7 bases. The CDR3 consists of 15 residues. J lost 0 bases, V lost 7 bases, and 6 bases had no gene match. From germline, CDR1 is MGHRA and CDR2 YSYEKL.

CDR3 protein: CASSHRNDGTDGNTIYF. CDR3 nucleotides: TGTGCCAGCAGCCACCGAAACGATGGGACAGACGGAAACACCATATATTTT. The chain carries TRBV4-2 and TRBJ1-3; 7 nucleotides line up with TRBD1. In germline, CDR1 is LGHNA, CDR2 YNFKEQ. V was pared by 3 bases and J by 4 bases, with 12 bases of the junction left unmatched. The CDR3 spans 17 residues.